Detailed here is one T cell receptor beta chain. Antigen: not known. Produced via immunoSEQ multiplex PCR; TCRdb's table is partial and in-frame only. The table records approximately 1.5 million clones, around 98% of them present only once. This entry belongs to a study of shared clonotypes between healthy human individuals. Naive CD45RA+ and memory CD45RA-negative subsets were split from CD4+ cells. Trimming pared 2 bases from V and 2 bases from J, leaving 9 bases between. The CDR3 sequence is 15 residues long. CDR1 and CDR2 (germline): SEHNR, FQNEAQ (reference sequence). General observations from the study: Owing to a small donor count, the genetic and exposure-history diversity represented was limited. It was the non-shared clonotypes that had lower generation probabilities than clonotypes shared by all four donors. Read depth was anticipated to influence clonotype sharing among donors.

The chain combines TRBV7-9 with TRBJ1-4, with unresolved D. The sequencing sample was made of naive CD4+ T cells sorted from blood. Regarding subset: CD45RA+ positively selected. The TCR sequence derives from a man aged 25 to 40 in good health. This CDR3 is CASSLQLGTNEKLFF. CDR3 in DNA: TGTGCCAGCAGCTTACAGCTGGGGACTAATGAAAAACTGTTTTTT.